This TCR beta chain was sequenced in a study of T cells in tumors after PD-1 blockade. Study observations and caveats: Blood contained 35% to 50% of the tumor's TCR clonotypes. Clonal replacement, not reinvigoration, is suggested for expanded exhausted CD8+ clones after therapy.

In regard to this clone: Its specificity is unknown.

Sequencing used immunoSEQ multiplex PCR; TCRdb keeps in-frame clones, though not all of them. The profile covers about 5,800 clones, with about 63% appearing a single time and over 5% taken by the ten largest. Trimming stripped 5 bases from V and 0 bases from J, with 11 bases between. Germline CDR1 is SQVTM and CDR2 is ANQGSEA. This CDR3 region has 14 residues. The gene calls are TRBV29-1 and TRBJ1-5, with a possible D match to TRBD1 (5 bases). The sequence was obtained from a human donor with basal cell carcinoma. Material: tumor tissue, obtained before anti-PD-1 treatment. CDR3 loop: CSVRDGDSNQPQHF. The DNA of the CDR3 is TGCAGCGTTCGGGACGGAGATAGCAATCAGCCCCAGCATTTT.